These 9 T cell receptor beta chains came from one sample sequenced in a study of PD-L1 blockade in urothelial cancer (dated by TCRdb to about 2017). In light of the paper, this sample's time point label describes: peripheral blood 6 weeks after treatment start. The library was produced with the immunoSEQ multiplex PCR assay. Here the immuneACCESS table is served through TCRdb, limited to in-frame sequences with V and J called. Missing clones are a known gap in these copies; in checked studies unresolved V genes cover under half, and the rest lacks a known reason. In all, the sample holds some 120,000 clones, and around 88% of those were seen once. The ten largest clones take up roughly 2.4% of the sample. The sample here was PBMCs, taken around atezolizumab (anti-PD-L1) treatment. The receptors were gathered from a man in his fifties with urothelial cancer.

In this sample, this clone turned up once. Here the CDR3 DNA reads TGTGCCAGCAGGCCAACCCTCCGGGACTGGGTCGGCTACACCTTC. Residues: CASRPTLRDWVGYTF. The chain couples TRBV28 to TRBJ1-2; weak D call: TRBD1 (5 bases). The CDR3 covers 15 residues. CDR1 MDHEN and CDR2 SYDVKM come from the germline V gene. Deletions cut 6 bases from V and 8 bases from J, with 22 bases between.

The chain couples TRBV6-5 to TRBJ2-3; 10 bases match TRBD2. Germline CDR1 MNHEY, CDR2 SVGAGI. J lost 1 base, V lost 6 bases, and 4 bases had no gene match. The CDR3 consists of 15 residues. CDR3 in amino acids: CASRSGLAGTDTQYF. Written as DNA, the CDR3 is TGTGCCAGCAGATCCGGACTAGCGGGCACAGATACGCAGTATTTT.

The rearrangement links TRBV27 to TRBJ1-1, with TRBD1 matching over 8 bases. V shed 7 bases, J shed 6 bases, and the junction held 7 bases outside the gene matches. Germline CDR1 MNHEY, CDR2 SMNVEV (reference sequence). This CDR3 is 13 amino acids long. This chain's CDR3 is CASKRQGLPEAFF. DNA of the CDR3: TGTGCCAGCAAGAGACAGGGGTTGCCTGAAGCTTTCTTT.

This clone turned up a few times. J is TRBJ1-3 and V is TRBV6-6, with D unclear. CDR1 is MNHNY and CDR2 is SVGAGI in the germline V gene (reference sequence). This CDR3 region has 16 residues. V lost 5 bases and J lost 2, with 16 bases in between. This chain's CDR3 is CASSPSTGKTGNTIYF. CDR3 nucleotide sequence: TGTGCCAGCAGTCCCTCCACGGGGAAAACTGGAAACACCATATATTTT.

The genes are TRBV18 and TRBJ1-4; D is unclear. Trimming removed 3 bases at V and 4 bases at J, with 9 bases between. This CDR3 is 14 amino acids long. Germline values: CDR1 KGHSH, CDR2 LQKENI. CDR3 coding DNA: TGTGCCAGCTCACCGTGGGCCGGTAATGAAAAACTGTTTTTT. Translating gives CASSPWAGNEKLFF.

The chain joins TRBV6-1 to TRBJ1-1, with 9 nucleotides matching TRBD1. CDR3 length equals 14 residues. V trimming: 6 bases; J trimming: 4 bases; junction bases outside the gene matches: 6. Germline CDR1 MNHNS, CDR2 SASEGT. The CDR3 is CASRRTGESTEAFF. CDR3 sequence (DNA): TGTGCCAGCAGGCGGACAGGGGAGTCCACTGAAGCTTTCTTT.

This rearrangement joins TRBV5-1 to TRBJ2-1; 7 bases agree with TRBD2. This CDR3 comprises 15 residues. J gave up 7 bases and V 7 bases, and 14 bases lay outside the gene matches. The germline V gene encodes CDR1 SGHRS and CDR2 YFSETQ. The CDR3 here is CASSLRGLLLNEQFF. In DNA form, the CDR3 reads TGCGCCAGCTCCCTCCGGGGACTACTACTTAATGAGCAGTTCTTC.

V and J are TRBV6-1 and TRBJ2-1; tentatively, D is TRBD1 (6 bases). CDR1 MNHNS and CDR2 SASEGT come from the germline V gene. This CDR3 is built from 15 residues. Trimming took off 1 base at V and 4 bases at J, with 11 bases between the two ends. CDR3 bases: TGTGCCAGCAGTGAAGAGGCAGGGGCTTACAATGAGCAGTTCTTC. Translating it yields CASSEEAGAYNEQFF.

J is TRBJ1-1 and V is TRBV6-5; 8 bases agree with TRBD1. Germline V gives CDR1 MNHEY, CDR2 SVGAGI. V trimming: 8 bases; J trimming: 0 bases; junction bases outside the gene matches: 8. This CDR3 comprises 15 residues. CDR3 in amino acids: CASGRQGKMNTEAFF. In DNA form, the CDR3 reads TGTGCCAGCGGAAGACAGGGGAAAATGAACACTGAAGCTTTCTTT.